This record covers a single T cell receptor beta chain. The data belong to a study of T cell changes during pregnancy in multiple sclerosis. Profiling relied on immunoSEQ multiplex PCR, and the TCRdb table lists in-frame clones only, not all of them. The table has some 38,000 clones, around 90% seen once. From germline, CDR1 is SQVTM and CDR2 ANQGSEA. With 7 bases removed from V and 1 base from J, the gap between germline ends came to 15 bases. The CDR3 loop spans 14 amino acids. The sample in question was CD4+ T cells from peripheral blood mononuclear cells, obtained in the second trimester of pregnancy. The TCR comes from a female donor in good health, enrolled as a control in a pregnancy study. The genes are TRBV29-1 and TRBJ2-3; D not resolved. The CDR3 sequence: CSALRQRGTDTQYF. The CDR3 DNA sequence: TGCAGCGCCCTAAGACAACGAGGCACAGATACGCAGTATTTT.